This T cell receptor (beta chain) was found in a study of T cell responses to AZD1222 COVID-19 vaccine. The study's findings and limits: Recipients of AZD1222 seropositive at baseline numbered only 6 or 7. With dominance at 160-218 and 743-854, vaccine-associated CD4 TCRs spanned spike. With two AZD1222 doses given, Spike-specific TCR breadth and depth both rose.

Only in-frame clones appear in the TCRdb table, and some are missing; sequencing was by immunoSEQ multiplex PCR. The table has 150,000 to 200,000 clones, just over 90% seen once; the top ten hold roughly 4.4%. The germline CDR1 and CDR2 sequences are MRHNA and SNTAGT. The V gene lost 5 bases and the J gene lost 3 bases, with 16 bases spanning the gap. The CDR3 has 15 residues. This clone was observed a single time. What it binds is unknown. The source is an adult in good health. This chain connects TRBV6-4 to TRBJ1-2; weak D call: TRBD1 (5 bases). Here the sequenced sample was peripheral blood, taken on day 0 of MenACWY control vaccination. CDR3 nucleotide sequence: TGTGCCAGCAGTCCAACGAAGGGGCGGCACTATGGCTACACCTTC. Its protein product is CASSPTKGRHYGYTF.